This TCR beta chain was found in a study of shared clonotypes between healthy human individuals. The method was immunoSEQ multiplex PCR; TCRdb's version includes in-frame clones alone and lacks a portion of them. The table has approximately 2.1 million clones, approximately 93% seen once; the top ten hold 0.39%. Regarding this clone: The same CDR3 also results from other DNA sequences found in this sample.

V was trimmed by 2 bases and J by 5 bases, leaving 6 bases between them. Germline CDR1 MNHNS, CDR2 SASEGT. The CDR3 runs 12 residues. The chain couples TRBV6-1 to TRBJ2-5; no definite D call. The origin of this receptor is a man between 18 and 29 years old in good health. Some clones in this sample may be carry-over from other donors' samples. Specimen: naive CD4+ T cells from PBMCs. Subset noted: CD45RA+ positively selected. Here the CDR3 DNA reads TGTGCCAGCAGTGAACTCGGGGAGACCCAGTACTTC. Its protein is CASSELGETQYF.